The 27 T cell receptor beta chains listed next were all sequenced from one sample in a study of T cells after posttransplantation cyclophosphamide. Generated by immunoSEQ multiplex PCR, the TCRdb table keeps only in-frame clones and is missing some. The table includes roughly 17,000 clones, approximately 82% detected once. What was sequenced was memory CD4+ T cells sorted from blood. These receptors were collected from a man aged 30 to 39 in good health and a related stem cell transplant donor.

The CDR3 loop is CASSNYRDNTGELFF. The CDR3 nucleotides read TGTGCCAGCAGCAACTACAGGGATAACACCGGGGAGCTGTTTTTT. The V call is TRBV7-8, the J call TRBJ2-2; possibly TRBD1 for D (6 bases). The CDR3 contains 15 residues. Trimming removed 5 bases at V and 2 bases at J, with 12 bases between. Germline V CDR1 and CDR2: SGHVS, FQNEAQ.

The gene calls are TRBV10-1 and TRBJ1-5; TRBD1 agrees at 10 bases. With V trimmed by 6 bases and J by 6 bases, 11 bases remained unmatched. The CDR3 totals 16 residues. Germline CDR1 is WNHNN and CDR2 is SYGVQD (reference sequence). The CDR3 spells CASRGAGTGASQPQHF. CDR3 sequence (DNA): TGCGCCAGCAGGGGAGCCGGGACAGGGGCAAGTCAGCCCCAGCATTTT.

The chain links TRBV2 to TRBJ1-1; possibly TRBD1 for D (6 bases). With 11 bases removed from V and 0 bases from J, the gap between germline ends came to 13 bases. This CDR3 has 13 amino acids. From germline, CDR1 is SNHLY and CDR2 FYNNEI. The CDR3 nucleotides read TGTGCCTCAAGTGAGGGGGTGAACACTGAAGCTTTCTTT. Its translation is CASSEGVNTEAFF.

The V gene is TRBV5-1, the J gene TRBJ2-6; 8 bases fit TRBD1. Per the germline V gene, CDR1 is SGHRS and CDR2 is YFSETQ. CDR3 length equals 17 residues. V lost 4 bases, J lost 2 bases, and 8 bases stayed unmatched. Written as DNA, the CDR3 is TGCGCCAGCAGCCCCCAACAGGGGGGTGCTGGGGCCAACGTCCTGACTTTC. It encodes CASSPQQGGAGANVLTF.

The chain joins TRBV10-1 to TRBJ2-1, with D tentatively TRBD2 (6 bases). The germline V gene encodes CDR1 WNHNN and CDR2 SYGVQD (reference sequence). Trimming removed 2 bases at V and 10 bases at J, with 12 bases between. This CDR3 region has 13 residues. The CDR3 DNA sequence: TGCGCCAGCAGTGAGCCGGGACTTCAGGAGCAGTTCTTC. Its translation: CASSEPGLQEQFF.

This rearrangement joins TRBV19 to TRBJ2-3, with TRBD1 identical over 9 bases. Germline V gives CDR1 LNHDA, CDR2 SQIVND (reference sequence). The CDR3 totals 15 residues. Losses at the gene ends were 1 base for V and 9 bases for J; bases not matched to a gene: 8. This chain's CDR3 is CASSIVWTGDNTQYF. The CDR3 region has the DNA TGTGCCAGTAGTATAGTATGGACAGGGGACAACACGCAGTATTTT.

The chain links TRBV18 to TRBJ1-6, with TRBD1 identical over 9 bases. The length of the CDR3 is 15 residues. V shed 6 bases and J 6 bases; nucleotides not matched to a gene: 6. CDR1 KGHSH and CDR2 LQKENI come from the germline V gene. The CDR3 loop is CASSPIQGANSPLHF. CDR3 coding DNA: TGTGCCAGCTCGCCTATACAGGGGGCTAATTCACCCCTCCACTTT. The entire variable domain, with the rest obtained from reference TRBV18 and TRBJ1-6, is as follows: NAGVMQNPRHLVRRRGQEARLRCSPMKGHSHVYWYRQLPEEGLKFMVYLQKENIIDESGMPKERFSAEFPKEGPSILRIQQVVRGDSAAYFCASSPIQGANSPLHFGNGTRLTVT.

The chain joins TRBV19 to TRBJ2-7; D is perhaps TRBD1 (6 bases). Between the trimmed V and J ends, which lost 5 bases and 2 bases, there was a span of 13 bases. Germline-derived CDR1 and CDR2 are LNHDA and SQIVND (reference sequence). The CDR3 has 14 amino acids. DNA for the CDR3: TGTGCCAGTAGTCATCAGGGGCGGCCCTACGAGCAGTACTTC. Its translation: CASSHQGRPYEQYF.

V gene TRBV19 combines with J gene TRBJ1-5; D is unclear. V gave up 4 bases and J gave up 0 bases, with 10 bases separating them. The CDR3 length is 15 residues. Per germline, CDR1 LNHDA and CDR2 SQIVND (reference sequence). CDR3 bases: TGTGCCAGTAGTACCAGGCGATCTAGCAATCAGCCCCAGCATTTT. Its translation: CASSTRRSSNQPQHF.

Only one count was recorded for this clone. The rearrangement links TRBV28 to TRBJ1-1; D is undetermined. Germline V gives CDR1 MDHEN, CDR2 SYDVKM. V was shortened by 5 bases and J by 5 bases, with 6 bases between the two germline ends. CDR3 length equals 11 residues. The CDR3 region is CASSLFTEAFF. The CDR3 region has the DNA TGTGCCAGCAGTCTTTTTACTGAAGCTTTCTTT.

The chain is built from TRBV10-3 and TRBJ2-7, with TRBD1 matching over 9 bases. The V gene end was trimmed by 3 bases and the J gene end by 3 bases; junction bases not matched to a gene: 3. Germline V gives CDR1 ENHRY, CDR2 SYGVKD. The CDR3 spans 14 residues. The CDR3 coding sequence is TGTGCCATCAGTGACGGGACAGGGTACTACGAGCAGTACTTC. As protein: CAISDGTGYYEQYF.

This chain joins TRBV5-1 and TRBJ1-1; 9 bases are shared with TRBD1. V lost 5 bases, J lost 7 bases, and 9 bases stayed unmatched. The CDR3 covers 14 residues. The germline V gene encodes CDR1 SGHRS and CDR2 YFSETQ. Written as DNA, the CDR3 is TGCGCCAGCAGACAGACAGGGGGAGTTCATGAAGCTTTCTTT. Its translation: CASRQTGGVHEAFF.

V gene TRBV7-9 combines with J gene TRBJ2-5, with 11 positions matching TRBD1. There are 15 residues in the CDR3. Germline-derived CDR1 and CDR2 are SEHNR and FQNEAQ (reference sequence). With V trimmed by 2 bases and J by 4 bases, 3 bases remained unmatched. As DNA, the CDR3 is TGTGCCAGCAGCTTACTGGGGACAGGGGGAGAGACCCAGTACTTC. This sequence encodes CASSLLGTGGETQYF. The whole variable domain, filled in from reference TRBV7-9 and TRBJ2-5, reads DTGVSQNPRHKITKRGQNVTFRCDPISEHNRLYWYRQTLGQGPEFLTYFQNEAQLEKSRLLSDRFSAERPKGSFSTLEIQRTEQGDSAMYLCASSLLGTGGETQYFGPGTRLLVL.

This clone was seen more than once but under ten times. The gene calls are TRBV10-3 and TRBJ2-2, with D tentatively TRBD2 (5 bases). CDR1 ENHRY and CDR2 SYGVKD come from the germline V gene. V gave up 2 bases and J gave up 5 bases, with 12 bases separating them. The CDR3 contains 15 residues. The CDR3 DNA follows: TGTGCCATCAGTGAGGGAGGAGTTAGTACCGGGGAGCTGTTTTTT. Its translation is CAISEGGVSTGELFF.

The chain is built from TRBV5-1 and TRBJ1-3; TRBD1 aligns across 8 bases. The germline CDR1 and CDR2 sequences are SGHRS and YFSETQ. The J segment lost 0 bases and the V segment lost 3 bases, leaving 5 bases of the junction unmatched. The CDR3 loop spans 16 amino acids. CDR3 nucleotides: TGCGCCAGCAGCTACTCGACAGGGGACTCTGGAAACACCATATATTTT. Encoded protein: CASSYSTGDSGNTIYF.

The V call is TRBV5-1, the J call TRBJ2-1, with 7 bases matching TRBD2. Trimming took 0 bases from V and 3 from J; bases not matched to a gene: 9. CDR1 and CDR2 (germline): SGHRS, YFSETQ. The CDR3 loop spans 17 amino acids. The CDR3, as DNA: TGCGCCAGCAGCTTGGCCTTCCCGCTAGCGGTCTACAATGAGCAGTTCTTC. Amino acids: CASSLAFPLAVYNEQFF.

The chain uses TRBV7-2 and TRBJ1-6; unclear D gene. The CDR3 runs 13 residues. Germline CDR1 reads SGHTA; CDR2 reads FQGNSA. V dropped 7 bases and J dropped 6 bases, with 10 bases sitting between them. This CDR3 reads CASNSRGNSPLHF. CDR3 coding DNA: TGTGCCAGCAACTCACGGGGTAATTCACCCCTCCACTTT.

The V gene is TRBV6-1, the J gene TRBJ2-1, with 9 positions matching TRBD1. The germline gives CDR1 MNHNS, CDR2 SASEGT. CDR3 length equals 14 residues. After removal of 8 bases from V and 8 bases from J, the junction contained 10 bases not matched to a gene. The CDR3 DNA reads TGTGCCAGCCTTCGGGACAGGGTTGTGCATGAGCAGTTCTTC. This gives the protein CASLRDRVVHEQFF.

The chain carries TRBV2 and TRBJ2-1; possibly TRBD2 for D (5 bases). The CDR3 is made up of 15 amino acids. CDR1 and CDR2 (germline): SNHLY, FYNNEI. The V and J ends lost 2 bases and 2 bases respectively, with 10 bases between them. The CDR3 region is CASSETRATYNEQFF. DNA of the CDR3: TGTGCCAGCAGTGAAACGCGGGCGACCTACAATGAGCAGTTCTTC.

This chain uses TRBV7-3 with TRBJ1-6; 11 bases align to TRBD1. The V and J ends lost 5 bases and 6 bases, in that order; junction bases with no gene match: 6. Germline CDR1 is SGHTA and CDR2 is FQGTGA. This CDR3 contains 16 residues. CDR3 in amino acids: CASSADRGRSNSPLHF. The CDR3 region has the DNA TGTGCCAGCAGCGCGGACAGGGGGCGAAGTAATTCACCCCTCCACTTT.

This rearrangement joins TRBV10-1 to TRBJ2-2, with 9 nucleotides matching TRBD2. CDR1 WNHNN and CDR2 SYGVQD come from the germline V gene (reference sequence). After removal of 2 bases from V and 4 bases from J, the junction contained 5 bases not matched to a gene. This CDR3 has 16 residues. The CDR3 loop reads CASSEKRGAITGELFF. CDR3 in DNA: TGCGCCAGCAGTGAGAAGCGGGGGGCGATCACCGGGGAGCTGTTTTTT.

This clone was found once. V and J are TRBV9 and TRBJ2-3, with a possible D match to TRBD2 (6 bases). Germline lookup yields CDR1 SGDLS and CDR2 YYNGEE. This CDR3 contains 16 residues. Trimming stripped 2 bases from V and 4 bases from J, with 17 bases between. CDR3 nucleotides: TGTGCCAGCAGCGTGTGGGGGGAGGATCTCCCAGATACGCAGTATTTT. This encodes CASSVWGEDLPDTQYF.

V gene TRBV19 combines with J gene TRBJ2-1; 11 bases line up with TRBD2. CDR1 is LNHDA, CDR2 SQIVND, per germline (reference sequence). The CDR3 spans 16 residues. After removal of 5 bases from V and 7 bases from J, the junction contained 10 bases not matched to a gene. CDR3 region: CASSPNSGGAVNEQFF. CDR3 bases: TGTGCCAGTAGTCCAAATAGCGGGGGGGCCGTTAATGAGCAGTTCTTC.

This chain uses TRBV5-4 with TRBJ2-5; 10 bases fit TRBD1. The end of the DNA is better explained by TRBJ2-7, so the J call may be wrong. The CDR3 has 14 residues. Germline-derived CDR1 and CDR2 are SGHNT and YYREEE (reference sequence). In DNA, the CDR3 is TGTGCCAGCAGCAGGGACAGGGGAACCTACGAGCAGTACTTC. This translates into CASSRDRGTYEQYF.

The J gene is TRBJ2-4, the V gene TRBV13; D possibly corresponds to TRBD1 (5 bases). The V and J ends lost 3 bases and 5 bases respectively, with 11 bases between them. The germline V gene has CDR1 PRHDT and CDR2 FYEKMQ (reference sequence). The CDR3 is 14 amino acids. The CDR3 spells CASSFLDRENIQYF. DNA for the CDR3: TGTGCCAGCAGCTTTCTAGACAGAGAAAACATTCAGTACTTC.

V gene TRBV11-2 combines with J gene TRBJ2-3; TRBD1 agrees at 7 bases. V lost 5 bases, J lost 4 bases, and 3 bases stayed unmatched. The CDR3 spans 13 residues. CDR1 SGHAT and CDR2 FQNNGV come from the germline V gene. The CDR3 loop reads CASSRDRSDTQYF. The CDR3 DNA is TGTGCCAGCAGCAGGGACAGATCAGATACGCAGTATTTT.

This rearrangement joins TRBV5-1 to TRBJ2-1, with D maybe TRBD1 (6 bases). Germline V gene sequence: CDR1 SGHRS, CDR2 YFSETQ. V shed 4 bases and J shed 6 bases, with 11 bases lying between them. CDR3 length: 13 amino acids. CDR3 coding DNA: TGCGCCAGCAGCGAACAAGGGGGCAATGAGCAGTTCTTC. This translates into CASSEQGGNEQFF.